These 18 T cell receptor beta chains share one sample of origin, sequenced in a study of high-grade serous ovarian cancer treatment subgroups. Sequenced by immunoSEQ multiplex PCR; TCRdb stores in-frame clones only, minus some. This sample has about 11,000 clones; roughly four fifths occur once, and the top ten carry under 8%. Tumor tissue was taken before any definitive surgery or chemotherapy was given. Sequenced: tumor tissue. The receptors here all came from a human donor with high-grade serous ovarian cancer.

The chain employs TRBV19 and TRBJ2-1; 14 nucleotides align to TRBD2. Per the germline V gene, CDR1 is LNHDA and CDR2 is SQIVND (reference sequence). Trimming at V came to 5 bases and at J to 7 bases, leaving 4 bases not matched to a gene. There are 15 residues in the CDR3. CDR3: CASSETSGRVNEQFF. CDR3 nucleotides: TGTGCCAGTAGTGAGACTAGCGGGAGGGTGAATGAGCAGTTCTTC.

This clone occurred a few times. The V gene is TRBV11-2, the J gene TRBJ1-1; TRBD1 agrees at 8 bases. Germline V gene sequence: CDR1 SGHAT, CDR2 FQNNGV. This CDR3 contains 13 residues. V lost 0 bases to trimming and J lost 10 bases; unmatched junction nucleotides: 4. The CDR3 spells CASSLDPDRAAFF. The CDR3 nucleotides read TGTGCCAGCAGCTTAGATCCGGACAGGGCAGCTTTCTTT.

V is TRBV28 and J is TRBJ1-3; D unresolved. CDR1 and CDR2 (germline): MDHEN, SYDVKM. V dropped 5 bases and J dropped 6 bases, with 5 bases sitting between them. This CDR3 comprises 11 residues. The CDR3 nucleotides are TGTGCCAGCAGTCGTGAAAACACCATATATTTT. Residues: CASSRENTIYF.

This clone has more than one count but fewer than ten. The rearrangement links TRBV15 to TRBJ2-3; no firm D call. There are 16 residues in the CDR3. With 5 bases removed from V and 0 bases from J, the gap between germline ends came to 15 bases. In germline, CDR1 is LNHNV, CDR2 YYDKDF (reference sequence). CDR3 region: CATSARPAISTDTQYF. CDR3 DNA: TGTGCCACCAGCGCCAGACCGGCTATTAGCACAGATACGCAGTATTTT.

The CDR3 sequence is CASSLQTGGDQPQHF. In nucleotides, the CDR3 is TGTGCCAGCAGTTTGCAGACAGGAGGGGATCAGCCCCAGCATTTT. The V call is TRBV28, the J call TRBJ1-5; maybe TRBD1 (6 bases). Per the germline V gene, CDR1 is MDHEN and CDR2 is SYDVKM. This CDR3 comprises 15 residues. V was cut by 3 bases and J by 5 bases, with 14 bases left in between.

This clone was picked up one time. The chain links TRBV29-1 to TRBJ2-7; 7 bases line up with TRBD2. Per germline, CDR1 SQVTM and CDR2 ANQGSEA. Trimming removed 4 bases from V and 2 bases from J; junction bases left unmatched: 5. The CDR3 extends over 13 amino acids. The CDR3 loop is CSVGAGRAYEQYF. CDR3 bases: TGCAGCGTTGGGGCAGGGAGGGCCTACGAGCAGTACTTC.

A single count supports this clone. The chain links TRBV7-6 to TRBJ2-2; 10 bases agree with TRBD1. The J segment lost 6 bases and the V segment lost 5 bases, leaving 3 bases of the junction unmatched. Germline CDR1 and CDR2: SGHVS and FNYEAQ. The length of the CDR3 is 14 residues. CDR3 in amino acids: CASSRQGASGELFF. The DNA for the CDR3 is TGTGCCAGCAGCAGACAGGGGGCATCCGGGGAGCTGTTTTTT.

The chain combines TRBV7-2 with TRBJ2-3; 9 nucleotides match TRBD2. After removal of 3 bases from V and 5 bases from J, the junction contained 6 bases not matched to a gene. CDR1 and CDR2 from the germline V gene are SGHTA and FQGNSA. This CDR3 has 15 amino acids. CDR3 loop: CASSFGGRAGDTQYF. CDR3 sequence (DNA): TGTGCCAGCAGCTTCGGCGGGAGGGCCGGAGATACGCAGTATTTT.

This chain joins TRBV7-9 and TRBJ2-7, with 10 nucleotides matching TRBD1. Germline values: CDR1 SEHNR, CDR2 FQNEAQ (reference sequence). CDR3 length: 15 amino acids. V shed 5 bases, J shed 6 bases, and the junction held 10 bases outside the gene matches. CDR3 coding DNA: TGTGCCAGCAGCCTAGGGACAGGGGAGGGTCGCGAGCAGTACTTC. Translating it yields CASSLGTGEGREQYF.

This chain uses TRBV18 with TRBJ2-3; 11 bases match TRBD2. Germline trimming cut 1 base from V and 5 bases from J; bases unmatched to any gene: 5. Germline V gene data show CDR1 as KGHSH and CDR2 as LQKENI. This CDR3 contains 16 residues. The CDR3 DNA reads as TGTGCCAGCTCACCACAGGGGCTAGCGGGAGGAGATACGCAGTATTTT. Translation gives CASSPQGLAGGDTQYF.

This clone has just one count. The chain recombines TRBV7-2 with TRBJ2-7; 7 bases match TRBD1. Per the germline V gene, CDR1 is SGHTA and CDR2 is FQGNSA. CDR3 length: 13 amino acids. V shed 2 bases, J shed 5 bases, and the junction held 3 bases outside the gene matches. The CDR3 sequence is CASSLRQGNEQYF. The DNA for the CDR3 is TGTGCCAGCAGCTTACGACAGGGAAACGAGCAGTACTTC.

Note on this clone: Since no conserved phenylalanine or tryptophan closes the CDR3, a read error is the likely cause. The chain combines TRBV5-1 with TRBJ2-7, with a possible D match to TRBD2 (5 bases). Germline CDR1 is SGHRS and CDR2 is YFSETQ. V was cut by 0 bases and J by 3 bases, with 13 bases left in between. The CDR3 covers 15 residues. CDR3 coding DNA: TGCGCCAGCAGCTTGGACGGTAGCGAGTTCTACGAGCAGTACCTC. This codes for CASSLDGSEFYEQYL.

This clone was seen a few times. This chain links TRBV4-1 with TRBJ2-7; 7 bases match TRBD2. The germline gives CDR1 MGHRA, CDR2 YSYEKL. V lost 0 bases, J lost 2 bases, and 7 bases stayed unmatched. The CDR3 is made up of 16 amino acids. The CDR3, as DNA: TGCGCCAGCAGCCAAGATAGGAGCGGGACCACCTACGAGCAGTACTTC. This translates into CASSQDRSGTTYEQYF.

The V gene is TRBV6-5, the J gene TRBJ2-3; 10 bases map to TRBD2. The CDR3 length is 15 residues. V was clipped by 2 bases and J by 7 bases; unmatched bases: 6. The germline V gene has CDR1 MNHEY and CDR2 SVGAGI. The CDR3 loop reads CASSYPASGSNTQYF. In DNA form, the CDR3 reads TGTGCCAGCAGTTACCCCGCTAGCGGGAGTAATACGCAGTATTTT.

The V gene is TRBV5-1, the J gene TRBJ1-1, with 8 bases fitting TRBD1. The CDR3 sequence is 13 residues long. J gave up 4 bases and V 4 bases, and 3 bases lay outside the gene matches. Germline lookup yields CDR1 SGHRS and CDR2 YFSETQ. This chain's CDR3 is CASSRTGPTEAFF. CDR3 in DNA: TGCGCCAGCAGCCGGACAGGGCCCACTGAAGCTTTCTTT.

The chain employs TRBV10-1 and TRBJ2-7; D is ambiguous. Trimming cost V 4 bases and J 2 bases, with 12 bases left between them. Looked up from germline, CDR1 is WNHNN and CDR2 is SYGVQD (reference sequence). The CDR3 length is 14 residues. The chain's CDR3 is CASSVAQGPYEQYF. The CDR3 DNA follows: TGCGCCAGCAGTGTGGCCCAAGGCCCCTACGAGCAGTACTTC.

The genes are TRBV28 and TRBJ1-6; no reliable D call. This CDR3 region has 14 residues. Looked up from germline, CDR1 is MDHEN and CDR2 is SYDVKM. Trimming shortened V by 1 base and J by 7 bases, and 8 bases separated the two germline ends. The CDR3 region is CASSLLARNSPLHF. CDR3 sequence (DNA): TGTGCCAGCAGTTTATTGGCCAGAAATTCACCCCTCCACTTT.

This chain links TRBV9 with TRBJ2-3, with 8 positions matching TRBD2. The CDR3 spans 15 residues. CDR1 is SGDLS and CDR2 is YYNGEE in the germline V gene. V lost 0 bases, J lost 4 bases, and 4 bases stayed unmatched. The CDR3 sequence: CASSVAGGPADTQYF. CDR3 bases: TGTGCCAGCAGCGTAGCGGGAGGGCCGGCAGATACGCAGTATTTT.